This T cell receptor (beta chain) was captured in a study of T cells in tumors after PD-1 blockade. Measured with immunoSEQ multiplex PCR; TCRdb has only the in-frame clones, and not every one. The data show some 60,000 clones, around 80% seen once. V lost 4 bases, J lost 0 bases, and 3 bases stayed unmatched. This CDR3 spans 15 amino acids. Germline loops: CDR1 GTSNPN, CDR2 SVGIG (reference sequence). Sample: PBMCs, taken before anti-PD-1 treatment. The origin of this receptor is a human donor with basal cell carcinoma. This chain connects TRBV30 to TRBJ2-6; 7 positions agree with TRBD1. The CDR3: CAWKQGTSGANVLTF. CDR3 in DNA: TGTGCCTGGAAACAGGGGACCTCTGGGGCCAACGTCCTGACTTTC.